This paragraph covers one T cell receptor (beta chain) sequence. Its antigen remains unidentified. No base quality values were provided; no much bigger clone lies one nucleotide off. Libraries were made using the immunoSEQ multiplex PCR assay. Adaptive Biotechnologies handled the TCRB amplification, library preparation, sequencing and preliminary bioinformatics at Survey level resolution. The authors processed their data as follows. Clonality was calculated in R as 1 minus normalized Shannon entropy, and the Gini index was computed with the R package ineq. To get the overlap score, the summed counts of shared sequences were divided by the total counts of all sequences in both of the compared samples. Fisher's exact test, with an assumed theoretical repertoire of 10^7 TCRB sequences, was used to assess the significance of shared clonotypes. The table comes from immuneACCESS by way of TCRdb, which keeps in-frame sequences with V and J called. Part of the clones is missing from these tables; in studies checked, under half for an unresolved V gene and the rest for unknown reasons. V, J and clone size reflect that table, while D and trimming were determined from the DNA. The sample records approximately 9,500 clones, about 85% of which are singletons. The ten largest account for approximately 0.8% of the sample.

Taken with the paper, the label for time point translates to: 2014-2015 season, 7 days after vaccination. Seasonal inactivated influenza vaccine (Fluvarix) was administered to adults, and sorted blood CD4 subsets were tracked by TCRB sequencing before and after vaccination. To be eligible, subjects had to be community-dwelling and could not have received an influenza vaccine during the previous 6 months. Subjects were excluded for influenza vaccine contraindications, substance abuse, HIV/AIDS, active malignancy, immunomodulatory medication, or active illness such as respiratory infection. At each time point, about 35 to 110 mL of blood was collected. Either Ficoll-Paque PLUS or SepMate separation was used to isolate PBMC. As a non-Tfh comparison subset, CXCR5- memory CD4 T cells were sorted. Cell subsets were sorted from PBMC on a BD FACS Aria before DNA extraction. Reading the germline V gene gives CDR1 SQVTM and CDR2 ANQGSEA. A distance of 29 bases separates the germline ends of V and J, which lose 5 bases and 0 bases respectively. From the cysteine through the phenylalanine, the CDR3 covers 20 amino acids. Only CDR3 DNA remains: 60 bases, in frame from the first base.

The data were taken from a study of follicular helper T cells after annual influenza vaccination (dated 2017 in TCRdb). As for the study more broadly: Blood was drawn on days 0, 7 and 28 after each seasonal influenza vaccination. One week after vaccination, a second recruited cohort of roughly 11 subjects (Table S1) displayed a similar ICOS+CD38+ cTfh response. To look at recall of cTfh clones, some subjects were tracked through successive annual vaccinations covering the 2013-2014, 2014-2015 and 2015-2016 seasons. The 2013-2014 samples were cryopreserved, while the 2015 samples were processed right after collection. Multi-year samples were available from six subjects, with four subjects covering two vaccination seasons and two subjects covering three seasons.

Beyond this particular receptor, the publication reports: Day 7 ICOS+CD38+ clones were most often found later in ICOS-CD38- cTfh, suggesting that subset may serve as a memory reservoir. In the assessment of influenza clone enrichment, the possibility that the much larger non-cTfh compartments were undersampled could not be ruled out. ICOS+CD38+ cTfh clonality correlated with the frequency of that population, and its change correlated with the change in circulating plasmablast frequency. Rare clonotypes could not be sampled because productive TCRB sequences were recovered from only about 10-21% of the analyzed cells. Successive annual vaccinations recalled a recurring oligoclonal ICOS+CD38+ cTfh response that included tetramer and AIM influenza-specific clonotypes.

The chain was built from TRBV29-1 and TRBJ1-5, and the D gene may be TRBD1, 5 bases matching. The input for sequencing was CXCR5- memory CD4+ T cells sorted from blood, taken 7 days after influenza vaccination. The meaning of the sample's cell subset or site label: CXCR5- memory CD4 T cells. The clonotype was recovered from an adult who received the influenza vaccine. The DNA reads TGCAGCGTTCTTGAGTTTGGGGCTCGAAGAAATGTTTATAGCAATCAGCCCCAGCATTTT. Its amino acids are CSVLEFGARRNVYSNQPQHF.